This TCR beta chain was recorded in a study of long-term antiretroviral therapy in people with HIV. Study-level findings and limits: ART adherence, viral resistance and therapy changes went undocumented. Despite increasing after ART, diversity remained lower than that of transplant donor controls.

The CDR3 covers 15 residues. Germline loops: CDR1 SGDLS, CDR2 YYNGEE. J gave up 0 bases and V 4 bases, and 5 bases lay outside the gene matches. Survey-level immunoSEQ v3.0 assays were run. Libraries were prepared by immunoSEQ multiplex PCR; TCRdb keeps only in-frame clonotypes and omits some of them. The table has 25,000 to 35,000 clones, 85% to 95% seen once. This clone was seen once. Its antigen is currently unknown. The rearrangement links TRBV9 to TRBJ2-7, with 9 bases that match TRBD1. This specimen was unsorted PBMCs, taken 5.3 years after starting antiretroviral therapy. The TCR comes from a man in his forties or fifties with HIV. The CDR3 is CASSPGTGHSYEQYF. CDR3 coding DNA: TGTGCCAGCAGCCCTGGGACAGGGCACTCCTACGAGCAGTACTTC.